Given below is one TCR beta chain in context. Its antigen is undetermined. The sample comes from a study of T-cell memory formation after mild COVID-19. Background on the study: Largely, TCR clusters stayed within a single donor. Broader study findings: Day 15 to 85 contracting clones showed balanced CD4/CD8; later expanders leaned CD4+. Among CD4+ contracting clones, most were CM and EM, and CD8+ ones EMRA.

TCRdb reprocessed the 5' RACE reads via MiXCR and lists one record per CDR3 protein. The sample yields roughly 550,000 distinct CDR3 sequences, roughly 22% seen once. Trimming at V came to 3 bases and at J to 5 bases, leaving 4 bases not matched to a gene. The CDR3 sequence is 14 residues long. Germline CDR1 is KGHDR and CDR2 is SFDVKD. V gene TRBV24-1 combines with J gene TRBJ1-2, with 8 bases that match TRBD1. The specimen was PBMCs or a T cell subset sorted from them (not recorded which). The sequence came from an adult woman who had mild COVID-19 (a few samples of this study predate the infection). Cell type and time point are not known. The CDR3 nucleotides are TGTGCCACCAGTGATCCGGGACAGGAGTATGGCTACACCTTC. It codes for CATSDPGQEYGYTF.